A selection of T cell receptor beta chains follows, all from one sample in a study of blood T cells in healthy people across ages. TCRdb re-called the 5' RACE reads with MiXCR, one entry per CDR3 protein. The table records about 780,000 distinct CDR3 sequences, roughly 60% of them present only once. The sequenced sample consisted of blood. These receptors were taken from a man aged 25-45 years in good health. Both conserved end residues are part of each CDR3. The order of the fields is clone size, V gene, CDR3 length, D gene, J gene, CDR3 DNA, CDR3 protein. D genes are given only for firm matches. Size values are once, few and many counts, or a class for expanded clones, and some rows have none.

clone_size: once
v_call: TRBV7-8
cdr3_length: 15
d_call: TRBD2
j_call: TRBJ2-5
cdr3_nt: TGTGCCAGCAGCTTAGAGCGGGGGCACCAAGAGACCCAGTACTTC
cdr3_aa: CASSLERGHQETQYF

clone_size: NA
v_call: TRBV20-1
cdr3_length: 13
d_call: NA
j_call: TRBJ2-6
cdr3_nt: TGCAGTGCAACAGGGTCTGGGGCCAACGTCCTGACTTTC
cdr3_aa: CSATGSGANVLTF

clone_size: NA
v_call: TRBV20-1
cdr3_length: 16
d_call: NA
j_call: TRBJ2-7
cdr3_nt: TGCAGTGCTAGAGATGGAGAGGGATCGCCCTCCTACGAGCAGTACTTC
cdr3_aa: CSARDGEGSPSYEQYF

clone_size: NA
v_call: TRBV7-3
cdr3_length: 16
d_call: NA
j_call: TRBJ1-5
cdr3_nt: TGTGCCAGCAGCTTAATCAGGACAGCTAGCAATCAGCCCCAGCATTTT
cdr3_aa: CASSLIRTASNQPQHF

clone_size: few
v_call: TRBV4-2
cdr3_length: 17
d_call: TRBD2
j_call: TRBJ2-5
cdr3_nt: TGTGCCAGCAGCCAAGTAGCGGGGGGGATCGGACAAGAGACCCAGTACTTC
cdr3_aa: CASSQVAGGIGQETQYF

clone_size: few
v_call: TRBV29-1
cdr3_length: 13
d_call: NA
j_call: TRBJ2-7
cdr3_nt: TGCAGCGTTGAATCCGGCTACTCCTACGAGCAGTACTTC
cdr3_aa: CSVESGYSYEQYF

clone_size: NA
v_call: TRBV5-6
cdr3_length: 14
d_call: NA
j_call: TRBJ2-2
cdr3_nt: TGTGCCAGCAGCTTGGGTTCTCGCACCGGGGAGCTGTTTTTT
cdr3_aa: CASSLGSRTGELFF

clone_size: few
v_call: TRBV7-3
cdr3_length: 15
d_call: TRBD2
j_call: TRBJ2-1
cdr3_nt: TGTGCCAGCAGCTTAATCGCTAGCGGGGACGGGGAGCAGTTCTTC
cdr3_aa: CASSLIASGDGEQFF

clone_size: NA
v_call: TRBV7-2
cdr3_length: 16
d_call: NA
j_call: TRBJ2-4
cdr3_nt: TGTGCCAGCAGCTTAGGGTTAAGTGGGTGGTCGGGCATTCAGTACTTC
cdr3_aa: CASSLGLSGWSGIQYF

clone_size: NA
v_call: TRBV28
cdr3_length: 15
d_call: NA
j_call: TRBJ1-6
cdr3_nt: TGTGCCAGCAGTTCGCAGGGTTCCTATAATTCACCCCTCCACTTT
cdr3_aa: CASSSQGSYNSPLHF

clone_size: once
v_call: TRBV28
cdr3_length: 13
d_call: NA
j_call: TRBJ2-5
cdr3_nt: TGTGCCAGCAACCTAGCCCAATACAATGAGCAGTACTTC
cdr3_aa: CASNLAQYNEQYF

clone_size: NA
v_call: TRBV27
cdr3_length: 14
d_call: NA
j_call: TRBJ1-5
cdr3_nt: TGTGCCAGCAGTTTCCTCAGGGACAATCAGCCCCAGCATTTT
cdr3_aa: CASSFLRDNQPQHF

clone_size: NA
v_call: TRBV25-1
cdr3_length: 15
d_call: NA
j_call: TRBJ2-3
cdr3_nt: TGTGCCAGCAGTGAATACGGGCTAAGCACAGATACGCAGTATTTT
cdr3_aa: CASSEYGLSTDTQYF

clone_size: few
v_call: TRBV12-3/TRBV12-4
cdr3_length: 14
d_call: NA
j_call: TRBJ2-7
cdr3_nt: TGTGCCAGCAAACTACCTGGGGGAACCTACGAGCAGTACTTC
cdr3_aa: CASKLPGGTYEQYF

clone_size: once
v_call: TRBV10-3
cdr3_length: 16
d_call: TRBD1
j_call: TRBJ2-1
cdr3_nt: TGTGCCATCAGTGAATCCGGACAGGGCGGTTACAATGAGCAGTTCTTC
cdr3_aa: CAISESGQGGYNEQFF

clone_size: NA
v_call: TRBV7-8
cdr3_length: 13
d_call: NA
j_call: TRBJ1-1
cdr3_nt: TGTGCCAGCAGTTTAGACAGAATAGGTGAAGCTTTCTTT
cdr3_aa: CASSLDRIGEAFF

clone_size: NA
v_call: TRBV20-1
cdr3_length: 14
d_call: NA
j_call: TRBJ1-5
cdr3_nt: TGCAGTGCACCGGGCCCATATAGCAATCAGCCCCAGCATTTT
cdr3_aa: CSAPGPYSNQPQHF

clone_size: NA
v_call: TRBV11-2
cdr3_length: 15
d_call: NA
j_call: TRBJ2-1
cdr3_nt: TGTGCCAGCAGCTTAGTTCGGGACTTGTACAATGAGCAGTTCTTC
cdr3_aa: CASSLVRDLYNEQFF

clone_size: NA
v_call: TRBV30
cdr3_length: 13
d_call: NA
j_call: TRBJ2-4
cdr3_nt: TGTGCCTGGAGTGTCGGGTCCCAAAACATTCAGTACTTC
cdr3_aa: CAWSVGSQNIQYF

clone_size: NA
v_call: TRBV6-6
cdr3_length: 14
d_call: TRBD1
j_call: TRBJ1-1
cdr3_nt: TGTGCCAGCAGGCTGACAGGGGCGGGGACTGAAGCTTTCTTT
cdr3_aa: CASRLTGAGTEAFF

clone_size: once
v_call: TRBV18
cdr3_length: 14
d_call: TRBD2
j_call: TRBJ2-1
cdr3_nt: TGTGCCAGCTCACCTCGACGGGGGGATCATGAGCAGTTCTTC
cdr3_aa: CASSPRRGDHEQFF

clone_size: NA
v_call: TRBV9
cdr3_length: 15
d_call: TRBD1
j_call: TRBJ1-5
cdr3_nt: TGTGCCAGCAGCGTAGGGGCAGGGGGCGATCAGCCCCAGCATTTT
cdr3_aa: CASSVGAGGDQPQHF

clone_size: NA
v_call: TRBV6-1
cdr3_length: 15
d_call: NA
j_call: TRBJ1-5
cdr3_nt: TGTGCCAGCCTCCGGGATCCAAATAGCAATCAGCCCCAGCATTTT
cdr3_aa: CASLRDPNSNQPQHF

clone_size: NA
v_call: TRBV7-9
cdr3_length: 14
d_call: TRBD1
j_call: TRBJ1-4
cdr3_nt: TGTGCCATCATTCTGACAGGGCCTAATGAAAAACTGTTTTTT
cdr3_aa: CAIILTGPNEKLFF

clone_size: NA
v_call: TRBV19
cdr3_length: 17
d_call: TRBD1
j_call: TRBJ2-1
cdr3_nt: TGTGCCAGTAGTCCACGGGACAGGGGGCTGGTTTGGAATGAGCAGTTCTTC
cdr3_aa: CASSPRDRGLVWNEQFF

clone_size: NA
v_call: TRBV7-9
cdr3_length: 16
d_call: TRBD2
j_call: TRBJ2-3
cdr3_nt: TGTGCCAGCAGCTTCCGGACTAGCGCAGGCACAGATACGCAGTATTTT
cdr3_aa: CASSFRTSAGTDTQYF